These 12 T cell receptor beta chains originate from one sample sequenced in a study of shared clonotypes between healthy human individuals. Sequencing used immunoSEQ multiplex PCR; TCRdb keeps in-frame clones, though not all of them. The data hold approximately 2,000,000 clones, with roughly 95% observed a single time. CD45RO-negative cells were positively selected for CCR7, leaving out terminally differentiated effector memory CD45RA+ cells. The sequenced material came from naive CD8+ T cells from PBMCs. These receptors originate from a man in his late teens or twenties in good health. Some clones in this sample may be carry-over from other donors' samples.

The CDR3, as DNA: TGTGCCAGCAGCTTACGACAGGGGGACTACAATGAGCAGTTCTTC. Translation gives CASSLRQGDYNEQFF. V usage is TRBV7-3 and J usage is TRBJ2-1; 9 nucleotides match TRBD1. This CDR3 region has 15 residues. Germline V gene lookup returns CDR1 SGHTA and CDR2 FQGTGA. Germline trimming cut 2 bases from V and 3 bases from J; bases unmatched to any gene: 2.

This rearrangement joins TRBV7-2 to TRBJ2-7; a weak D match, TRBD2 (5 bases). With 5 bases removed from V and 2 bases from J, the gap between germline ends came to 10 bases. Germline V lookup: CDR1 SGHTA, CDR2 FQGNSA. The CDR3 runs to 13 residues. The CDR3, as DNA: TGTGCCAGCAGCATGGAGGCCCCCTACGAGCAGTACTTC. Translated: CASSMEAPYEQYF.

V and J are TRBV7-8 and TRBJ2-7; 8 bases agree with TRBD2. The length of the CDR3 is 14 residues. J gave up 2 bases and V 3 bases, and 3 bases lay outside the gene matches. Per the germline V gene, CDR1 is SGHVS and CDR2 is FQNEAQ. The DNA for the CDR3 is TGTGCCAGCAGCTTGGGACTAGACACCTACGAGCAGTACTTC. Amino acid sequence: CASSLGLDTYEQYF.

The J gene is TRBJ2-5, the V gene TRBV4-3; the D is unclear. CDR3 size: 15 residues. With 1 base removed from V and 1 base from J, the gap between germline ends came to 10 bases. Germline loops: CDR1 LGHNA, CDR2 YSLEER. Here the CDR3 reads CASSQGGRSQETQYF. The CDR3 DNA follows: TGCGCCAGCAGCCAAGGAGGCAGGAGCCAAGAGACCCAGTACTTC.

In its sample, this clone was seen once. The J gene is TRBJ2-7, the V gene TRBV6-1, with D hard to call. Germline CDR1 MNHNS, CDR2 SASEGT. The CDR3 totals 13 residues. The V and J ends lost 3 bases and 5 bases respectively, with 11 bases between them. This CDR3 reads CASSDLRIDEQYF. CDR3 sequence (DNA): TGTGCCAGCAGTGATCTTCGGATAGACGAGCAGTACTTC.

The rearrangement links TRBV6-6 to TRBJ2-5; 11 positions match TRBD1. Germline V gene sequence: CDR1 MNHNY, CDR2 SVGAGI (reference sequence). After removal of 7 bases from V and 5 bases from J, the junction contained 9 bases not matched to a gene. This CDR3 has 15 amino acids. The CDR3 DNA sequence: TGTGCCAGCAACCTCGGACAGGGGGCTCGGGAGACCCAGTACTTC. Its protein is CASNLGQGARETQYF.

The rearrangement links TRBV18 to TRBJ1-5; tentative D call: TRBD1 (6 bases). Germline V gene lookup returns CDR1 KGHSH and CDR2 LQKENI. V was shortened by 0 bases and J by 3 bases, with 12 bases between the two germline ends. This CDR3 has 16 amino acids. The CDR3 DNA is TGTGCCAGCTCACCACCATGGACAGCCTCCAATCAGCCCCAGCATTTT. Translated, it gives CASSPPWTASNQPQHF.

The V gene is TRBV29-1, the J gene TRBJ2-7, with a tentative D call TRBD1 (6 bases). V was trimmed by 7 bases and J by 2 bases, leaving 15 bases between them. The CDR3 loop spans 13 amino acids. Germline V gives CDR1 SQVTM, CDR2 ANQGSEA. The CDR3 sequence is CSGTEGAPYEQYF. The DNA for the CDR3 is TGCAGCGGGACAGAAGGGGCACCCTACGAGCAGTACTTC.

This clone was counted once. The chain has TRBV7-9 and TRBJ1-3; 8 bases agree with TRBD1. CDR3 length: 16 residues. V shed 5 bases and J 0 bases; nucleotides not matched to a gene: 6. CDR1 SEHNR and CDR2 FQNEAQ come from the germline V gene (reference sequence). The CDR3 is CASSPRDRSSGNTIYF. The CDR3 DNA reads TGTGCCAGCAGCCCCAGGGACAGGAGCTCTGGAAACACCATATATTTT.

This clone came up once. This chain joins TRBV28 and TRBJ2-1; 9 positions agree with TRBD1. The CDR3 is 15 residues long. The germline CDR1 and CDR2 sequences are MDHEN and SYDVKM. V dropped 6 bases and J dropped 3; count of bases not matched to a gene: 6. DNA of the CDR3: TGTGCCAGCAGACCCACAGGGGGCTACTACAATGAGCAGTTCTTC. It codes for CASRPTGGYYNEQFF.

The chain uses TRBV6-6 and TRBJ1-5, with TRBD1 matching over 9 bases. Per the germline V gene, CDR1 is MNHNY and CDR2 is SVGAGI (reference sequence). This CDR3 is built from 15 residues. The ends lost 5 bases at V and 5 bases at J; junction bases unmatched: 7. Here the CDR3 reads CASSGGQGDDQPQHF. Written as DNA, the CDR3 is TGTGCCAGCAGTGGGGGACAGGGTGACGATCAGCCCCAGCATTTT.

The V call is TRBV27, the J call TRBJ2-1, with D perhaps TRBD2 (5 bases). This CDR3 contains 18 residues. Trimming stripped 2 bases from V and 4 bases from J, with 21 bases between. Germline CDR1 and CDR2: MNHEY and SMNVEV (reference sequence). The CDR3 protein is CASSLLQPWASKYNEQFF. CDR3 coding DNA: TGTGCCAGCAGTTTACTTCAGCCCTGGGCTAGCAAATACAATGAGCAGTTCTTC.